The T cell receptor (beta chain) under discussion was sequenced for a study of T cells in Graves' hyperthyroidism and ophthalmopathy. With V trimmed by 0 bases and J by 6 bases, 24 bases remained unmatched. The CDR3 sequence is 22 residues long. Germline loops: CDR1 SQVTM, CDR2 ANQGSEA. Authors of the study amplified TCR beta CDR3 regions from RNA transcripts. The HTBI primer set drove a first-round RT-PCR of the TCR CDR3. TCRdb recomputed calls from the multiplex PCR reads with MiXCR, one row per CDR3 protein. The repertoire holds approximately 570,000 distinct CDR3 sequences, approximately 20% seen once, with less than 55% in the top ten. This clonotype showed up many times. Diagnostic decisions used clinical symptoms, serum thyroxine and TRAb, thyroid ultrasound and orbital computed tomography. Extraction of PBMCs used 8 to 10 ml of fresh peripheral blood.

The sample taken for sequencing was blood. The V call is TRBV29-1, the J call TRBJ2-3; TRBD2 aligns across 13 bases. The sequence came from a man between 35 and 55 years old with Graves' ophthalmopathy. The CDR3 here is CSVEDQTGLAGFWEGYMDTQYF. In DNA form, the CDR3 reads TGCAGCGTTGAAGACCAGACGGGACTAGCGGGATTCTGGGAAGGTTACATGGATACGCAGTATTTT.